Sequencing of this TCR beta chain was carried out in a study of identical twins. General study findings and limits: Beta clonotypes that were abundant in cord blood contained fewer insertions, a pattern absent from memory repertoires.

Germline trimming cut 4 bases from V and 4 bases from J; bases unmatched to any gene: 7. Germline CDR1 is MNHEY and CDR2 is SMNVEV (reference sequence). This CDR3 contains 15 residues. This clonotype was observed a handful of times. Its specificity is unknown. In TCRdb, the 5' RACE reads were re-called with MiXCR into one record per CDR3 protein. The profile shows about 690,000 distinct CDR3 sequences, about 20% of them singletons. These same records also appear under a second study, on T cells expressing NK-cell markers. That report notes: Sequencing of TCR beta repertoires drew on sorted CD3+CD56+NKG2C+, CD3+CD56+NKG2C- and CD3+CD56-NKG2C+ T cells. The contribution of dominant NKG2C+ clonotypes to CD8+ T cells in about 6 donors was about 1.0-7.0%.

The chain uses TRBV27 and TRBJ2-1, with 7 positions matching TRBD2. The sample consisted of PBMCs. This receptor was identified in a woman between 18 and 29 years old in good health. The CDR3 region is CASSSGGSPYNEQFF. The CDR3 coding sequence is TGTGCCAGCAGTTCCGGCGGGAGCCCATACAATGAGCAGTTCTTC.